This T cell receptor (beta chain) was retrieved from a study of cytomegalovirus exposure and HLA in healthy donors. Points on this clone: Its target is unknown.

CDR1 is MNHEY, CDR2 SMNVEV, per germline (reference sequence). Trimming removed 8 bases from V and 0 bases from J, with 18 bases in between. The CDR3 sequence is 16 residues long. TCRdb keeps only in-frame clones here, not all; method: immunoSEQ multiplex PCR. Of roughly 350,000 clones in the sample, 70% to 90% were seen once. Study results and limitations: Rarity characterized most TCR sequences, yet some public TCRs appeared in many donors. It was about 150 TCR beta chains that were listed as cytomegalovirus-associated. In vitro, a few CMV-associated chains proved specific for CMV antigens.

The receptor was isolated from a woman aged 18-30 years in good health and CMV-seronegative. The chain joins TRBV27 to TRBJ2-3; D call uncertain. Sequencing was carried out using PBMCs. DNA for the CDR3: TGTGCCAGCGCACCCTATGTGGCGGCCAGCACAGATACGCAGTATTTT. Protein sequence: CASAPYVAASTDTQYF.